This T cell receptor beta chain was recovered during a study of blood T cell repertoires in COVID-19 (dated by TCRdb to the early 2020s). With respect to the entire study: The collaborator samples originated in the United States, Italy and Spain and spanned the acute and convalescent phases of COVID-19. Sample metadata almost always included a de-identified subject ID, COVID-19 status, age in years and sex. Samples were obtained from the ongoing ImmuneRACE study (first 160 participants) and from about 1,300 subjects provided by 6 global collaborators. Where HLA class I and class II types were available, the types were taken from metadata supplied by the sample provider, not from assay-based typing. The dataset comprised deeply sampled blood TCRbeta repertoires from subjects exposed to, actively infected with, or recovered from COVID-19. The prospective study material was composed of cDNA or gDNA derived from T cells, B-cell-depleted T cells, or PBMCs. A freely available public database, intended as a resource for researchers studying the immune response to SARS-CoV-2, is where the repertoires were released. Overall results and qualifications from the work: How much clinical and demographic metadata was included differed by source and by participant, and the metadata was provided uncurated.

V is pruned by 5 bases and J by 10 bases, leaving 7 bases of the junction without a gene match. As encoded in the germline V gene, CDR1 is MNHEY while CDR2 is SVGAGI. CDR3 length: 14 amino acids, cysteine to phenylalanine. The retained sequence is limited to the CDR3, 42 bases, with the frame set at the first base. Whole blood was collected in K2EDTA tubes by collaborating institutions according to the institutions' own protocols. Collaborator samples were shipped for TCRbeta analysis as frozen whole blood, isolated PBMCs, or DNA extracted from either sample type. TCRbeta CDR3 regions were amplified from genomic DNA by means of the immunoSEQ Assay, a bias-controlled multiplex PCR. The study's own analysis went as follows. The number of nucleated cells in each sample was estimated by amplification of reference gene primers within the assay. To quantify the absolute abundance of each unique TCRbeta CDR3 rearrangement, sequence reads were collapsed and filtered. For each sample, productive Simpson clonality was calculated as the square root of Simpson's diversity index across productive rearrangements. This is the immuneACCESS table as TCRdb keeps it, with only in-frame sequences that have V and J called. A part of the clones is gone; compared with another copy, unresolved V genes explain less than half, and the rest is unexplained. V and J calls and clone size follow that table, whereas D and trimming were derived from the DNA. The sample contains 140,000 or so clones, approximately 87% of them found a single time. Over 8.5% of the sample belongs to the ten largest clones.

With regard to this clone: It has no known antigen specificity. The input lacks base qualities; no much larger clone sits a single base away.

Sequenced: peripheral blood. The chain is assembled from TRBV6-5 and TRBJ1-6; the central 8 bases match TRBD1. The receptor was derived from a woman in her forties or fifties with active or convalescent COVID-19. The nucleotide sequence is given as TGTGCCAGCAGTCAGGGGGCAGTAAACTCACCCCTCCACTTT. Its protein reads: CASSQGAVNSPLHF.